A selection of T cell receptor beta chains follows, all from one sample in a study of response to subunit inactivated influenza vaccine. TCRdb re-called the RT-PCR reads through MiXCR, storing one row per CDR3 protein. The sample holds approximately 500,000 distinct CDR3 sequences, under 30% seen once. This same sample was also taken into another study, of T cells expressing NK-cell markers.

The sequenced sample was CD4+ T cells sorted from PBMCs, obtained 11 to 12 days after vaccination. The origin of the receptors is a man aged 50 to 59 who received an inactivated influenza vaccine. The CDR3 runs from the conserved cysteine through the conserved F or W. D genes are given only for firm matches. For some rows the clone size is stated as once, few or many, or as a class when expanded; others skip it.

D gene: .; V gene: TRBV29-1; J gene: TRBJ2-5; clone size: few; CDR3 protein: CSVAADQETQYF; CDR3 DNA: TGCAGCGTTGCAGCGGACCAAGAGACCCAGTACTTC
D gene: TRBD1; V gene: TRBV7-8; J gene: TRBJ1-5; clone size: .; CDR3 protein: CASSVNRGSQPQHF; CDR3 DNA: TGTGCCAGCAGCGTCAACAGGGGAAGTCAGCCCCAGCATTTT
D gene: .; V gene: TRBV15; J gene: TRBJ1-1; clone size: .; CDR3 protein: CATSRKGDTEAFF; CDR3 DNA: TGTGCCACCAGCAGAAAAGGGGACACTGAAGCTTTCTTT
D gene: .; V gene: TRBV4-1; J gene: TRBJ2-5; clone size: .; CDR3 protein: CASSQDRGWETQYF; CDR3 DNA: TGCGCCAGCAGCCAAGATCGAGGGTGGGAGACCCAGTACTTC
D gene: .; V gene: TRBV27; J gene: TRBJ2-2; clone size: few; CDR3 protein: CASSLRGVGELFF; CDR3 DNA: TGTGCCAGCAGTTTAAGGGGTGTTGGGGAGCTGTTTTTT
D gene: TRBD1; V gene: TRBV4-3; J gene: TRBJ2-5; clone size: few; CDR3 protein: CASSQDPTGGETQYF; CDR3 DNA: TGCGCCAGCAGCCAAGACCCGACAGGGGGAGAGACCCAGTACTTC
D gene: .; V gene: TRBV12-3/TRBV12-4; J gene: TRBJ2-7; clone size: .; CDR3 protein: CASSRQDAYEQYF; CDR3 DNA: TGTGCCAGCAGTCGACAGGATGCCTACGAGCAGTACTTC
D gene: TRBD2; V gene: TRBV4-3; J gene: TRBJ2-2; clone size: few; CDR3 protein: CASSHSGIVAGELFF; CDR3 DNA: TGCGCCAGCAGCCACAGCGGGATAGTGGCCGGGGAGCTGTTTTTT
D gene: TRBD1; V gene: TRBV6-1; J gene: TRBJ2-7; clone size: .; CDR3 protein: CASSPGQGNFYEQYF; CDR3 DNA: TGTGCCAGCAGTCCAGGACAGGGTAATTTTTACGAGCAGTACTTC
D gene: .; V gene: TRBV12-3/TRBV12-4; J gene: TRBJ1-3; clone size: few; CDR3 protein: CASSLAPYRGGNTIYF; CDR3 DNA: TGTGCCAGCAGTTTAGCGCCATACCGCGGTGGAAACACCATATATTTT
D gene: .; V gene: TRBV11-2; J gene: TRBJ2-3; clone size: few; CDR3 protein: CASSLETSRKNTDTQYF; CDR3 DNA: TGTGCCAGCAGCTTAGAAACTAGCAGAAAAAACACAGATACGCAGTATTTT
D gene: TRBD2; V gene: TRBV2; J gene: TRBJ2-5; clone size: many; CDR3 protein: CASSVGREGQETQYF; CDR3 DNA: TGTGCCAGCAGTGTCGGGCGGGAGGGCCAAGAGACCCAGTACTTC
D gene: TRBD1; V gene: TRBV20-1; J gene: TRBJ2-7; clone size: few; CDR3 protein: CSARGTGQGAGEQYF; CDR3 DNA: TGCAGTGCTAGGGGAACGGGACAGGGGGCGGGGGAGCAGTACTTC
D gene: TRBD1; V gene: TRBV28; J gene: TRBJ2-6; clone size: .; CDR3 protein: CASSLPGQGFYSGANVLTF; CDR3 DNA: TGTGCCAGCAGTTTGCCGGGACAGGGTTTCTACTCTGGGGCCAACGTCCTGACTTTC
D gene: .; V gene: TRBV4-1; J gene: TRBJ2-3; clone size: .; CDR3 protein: CASSQGGSEHTDTQYF; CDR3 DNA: TGCGCCAGCAGCCAAGGGGGCAGCGAACACACAGATACGCAGTATTTT
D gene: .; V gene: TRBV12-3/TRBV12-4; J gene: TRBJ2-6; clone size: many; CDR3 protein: CASSFSSGSSGANVLTF; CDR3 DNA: TGTGCCAGCAGTTTCAGTTCAGGCAGCTCTGGGGCCAACGTCCTGACTTTC
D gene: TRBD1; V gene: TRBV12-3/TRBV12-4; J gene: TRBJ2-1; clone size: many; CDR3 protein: CASSLGAGGGNEQFF; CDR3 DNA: TGTGCCAGCAGTTTAGGGGCAGGGGGCGGAAATGAGCAGTTCTTC
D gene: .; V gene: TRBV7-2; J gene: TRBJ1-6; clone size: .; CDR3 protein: CASSVDNFNSPLHF; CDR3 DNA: TGTGCCAGCAGCGTGGACAATTTTAATTCACCCCTCCACTTT
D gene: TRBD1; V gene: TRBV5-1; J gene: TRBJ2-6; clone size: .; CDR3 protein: CASSLRDSTSGANVLTF; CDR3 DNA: TGCGCCAGCAGCTTGAGGGACAGCACCTCTGGGGCCAACGTCCTGACTTTC
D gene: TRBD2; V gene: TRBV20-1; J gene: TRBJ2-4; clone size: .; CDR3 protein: CSAQLAGGGYLQYF; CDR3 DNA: TGCAGTGCTCAACTAGCGGGAGGGGGATACCTTCAGTACTTC
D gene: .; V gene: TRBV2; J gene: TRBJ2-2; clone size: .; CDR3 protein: CASSELSSGGELFF; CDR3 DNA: TGTGCCAGCAGTGAATTAAGTAGCGGCGGGGAGCTGTTTTTT
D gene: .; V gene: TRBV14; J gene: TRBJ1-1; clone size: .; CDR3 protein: CASSLVQANTEAFF; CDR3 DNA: TGTGCCAGCAGCCTCGTACAGGCGAACACTGAAGCTTTCTTT
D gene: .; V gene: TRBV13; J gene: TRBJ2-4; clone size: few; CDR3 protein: CASRTSWDDSSKNIQYF; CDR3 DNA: TGTGCCAGCAGAACGTCTTGGGACGACAGTTCCAAAAACATTCAGTACTTC
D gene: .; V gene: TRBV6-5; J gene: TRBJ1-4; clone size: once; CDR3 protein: CASSYSGEKLFF; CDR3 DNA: TGTGCCAGCAGTTACTCAGGCGAAAAACTGTTTTTT
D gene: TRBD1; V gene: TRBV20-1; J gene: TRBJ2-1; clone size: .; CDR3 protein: CSARDPGTVYNEQFF; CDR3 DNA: TGCAGTGCTAGAGACCCCGGGACAGTTTACAATGAGCAGTTCTTC
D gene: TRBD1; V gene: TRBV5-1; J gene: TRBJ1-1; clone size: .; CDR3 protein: CASSPDTGARNTEAFF; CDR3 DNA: TGCGCCAGCAGCCCTGACACAGGGGCCAGGAACACTGAAGCTTTCTTT
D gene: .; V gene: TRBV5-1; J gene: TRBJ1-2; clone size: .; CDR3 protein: CASSLGRGAGEYGYTF; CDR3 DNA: TGCGCCAGCAGCCTCGGCCGGGGGGCCGGGGAGTATGGCTACACCTTC
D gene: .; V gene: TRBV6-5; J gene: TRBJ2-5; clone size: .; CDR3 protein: CASSSRPGAAETQYF; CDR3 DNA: TGTGCCAGCAGTTCAAGGCCGGGTGCCGCGGAGACCCAGTACTTC
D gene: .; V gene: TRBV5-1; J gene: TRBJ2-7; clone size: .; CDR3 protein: CASSLFAGINEQYF; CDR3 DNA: TGCGCCAGCAGCTTGTTCGCAGGGATCAACGAGCAGTACTTC
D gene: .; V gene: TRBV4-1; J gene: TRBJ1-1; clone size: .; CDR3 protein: CASSPQGIRMNTEAFF; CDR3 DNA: TGCGCCAGCAGCCCACAGGGTATTCGGATGAACACTGAAGCTTTCTTT
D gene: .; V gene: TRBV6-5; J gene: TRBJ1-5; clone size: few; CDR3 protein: CASSYSFTGSNQPQHF; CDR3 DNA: TGTGCCAGCAGTTACTCGTTCACAGGGAGCAATCAGCCCCAGCATTTT
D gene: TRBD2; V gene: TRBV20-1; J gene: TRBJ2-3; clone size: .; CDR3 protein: CSAQSPSGGAGTDTQYF; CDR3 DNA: TGCAGTGCCCAATCCCCTAGCGGGGGGGCCGGGACAGATACGCAGTATTTT
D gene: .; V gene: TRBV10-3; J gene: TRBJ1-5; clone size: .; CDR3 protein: CAISESLLGNQPQHF; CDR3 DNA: TGTGCCATCAGTGAGAGCCTCCTCGGCAATCAGCCCCAGCATTTT
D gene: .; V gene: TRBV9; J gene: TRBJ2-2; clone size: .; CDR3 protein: CASSVLGINTGELFF; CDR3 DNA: TGTGCCAGCAGCGTTCTGGGGATCAACACCGGGGAGCTGTTTTTT
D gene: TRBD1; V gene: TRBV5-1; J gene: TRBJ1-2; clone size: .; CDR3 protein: CASSSGGQGLGGYTF; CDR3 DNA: TGCGCCAGCAGCTCTGGTGGACAGGGCTTGGGTGGCTACACCTTC
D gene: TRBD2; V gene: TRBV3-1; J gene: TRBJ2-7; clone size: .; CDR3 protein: CASSRTSGSVEQYF; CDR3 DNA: TGTGCCAGCAGCCGTACTAGCGGGAGTGTTGAGCAGTACTTC
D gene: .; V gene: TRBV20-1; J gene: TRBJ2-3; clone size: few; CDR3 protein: CSARFSDPQNTQYF; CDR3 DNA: TGCAGTGCTAGATTTTCCGACCCACAAAATACGCAGTATTTT
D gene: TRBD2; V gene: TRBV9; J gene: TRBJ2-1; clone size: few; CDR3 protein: CASSPRASGRGNEQFF; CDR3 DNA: TGTGCCAGCAGCCCCCGGGCCAGCGGGAGAGGAAATGAGCAGTTCTTC
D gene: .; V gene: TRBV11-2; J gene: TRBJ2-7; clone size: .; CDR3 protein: CASSSRVRDEQYF; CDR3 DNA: TGTGCCAGCAGCTCCCGGGTCAGGGACGAGCAGTACTTC
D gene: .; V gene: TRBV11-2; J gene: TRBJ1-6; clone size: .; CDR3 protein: CASSLEGWYSNSPLHF; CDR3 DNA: TGTGCCAGCAGCTTAGAAGGGTGGTATAGTAACTCACCCCTCCACTTT
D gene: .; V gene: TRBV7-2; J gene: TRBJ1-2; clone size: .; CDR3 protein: CASSLGTATFYGYTF; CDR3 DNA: TGTGCCAGCAGCTTAGGCACCGCGACCTTCTATGGCTACACCTTC
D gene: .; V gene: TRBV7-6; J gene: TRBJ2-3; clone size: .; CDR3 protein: CASSWGLASTDTQYF; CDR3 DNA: TGTGCCAGCAGCTGGGGACTCGCTAGCACAGATACGCAGTATTTT
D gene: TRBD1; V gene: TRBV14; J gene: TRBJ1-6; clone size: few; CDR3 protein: CASSPAGDRASITLHF; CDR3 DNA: TGTGCCAGCAGCCCAGCAGGGGACAGGGCATCCATCACCCTCCACTTT
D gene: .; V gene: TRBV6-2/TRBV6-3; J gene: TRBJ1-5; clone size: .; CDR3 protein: CASNALGQPQHF; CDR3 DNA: TGTGCCAGCAACGCACTGGGTCAGCCCCAGCATTTT
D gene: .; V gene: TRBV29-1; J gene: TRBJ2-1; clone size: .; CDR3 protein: CSVEWLTRYNEQFF; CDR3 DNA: TGCAGCGTTGAGTGGCTGACCCGTTACAATGAGCAGTTCTTC
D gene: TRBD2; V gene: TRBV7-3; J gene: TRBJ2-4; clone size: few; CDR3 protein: CASSSGSGNIQYF; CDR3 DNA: TGTGCCAGCAGTAGCGGGAGCGGAAACATTCAGTACTTC
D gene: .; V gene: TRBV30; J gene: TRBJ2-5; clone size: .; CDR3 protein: CAWSKSETQYF; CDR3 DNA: TGTGCCTGGTCGAAATCAGAGACCCAGTACTTC
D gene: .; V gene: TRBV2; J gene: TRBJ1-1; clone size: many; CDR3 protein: CASGPDMNTEAFF; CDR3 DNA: TGTGCCAGCGGTCCGGATATGAACACTGAAGCTTTCTTT
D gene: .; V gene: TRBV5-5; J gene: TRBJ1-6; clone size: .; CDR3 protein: CASSLAPGRRSYNSPLHF; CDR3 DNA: TGTGCCAGCAGCTTGGCACCGGGACGGAGGTCCTATAATTCACCCCTCCACTTT
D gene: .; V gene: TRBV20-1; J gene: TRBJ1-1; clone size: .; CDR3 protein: CSARWITEAFF; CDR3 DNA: TGCAGTGCTAGGTGGATCACTGAAGCTTTCTTT
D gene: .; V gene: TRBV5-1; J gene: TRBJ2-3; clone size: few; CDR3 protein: CASSLGGDVTDTQYF; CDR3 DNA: TGCGCCAGCAGCTTGGGAGGGGATGTCACAGATACGCAGTATTTT